Described below is a single T cell receptor (beta chain) sequence and its context. Its specific antigen is unknown. It has no much larger one-base neighbor in the sample; base qualities were not kept. Genomic DNA was isolated using the Qiagen DNeasy kit from unsorted PBMCs as well as from negatively selected CD4+ and CD8+ fractions. TCR beta CDR3 regions were amplified by immunoSEQ multiplex PCR using primers annealing to V and J segments. A synthetic immune receptor repertoire was used to minimize amplification bias, and remaining bias was computationally removed after sequencing. Per the original workflow: Custom Python scripts were used to quantify repertoire diversity as the Shannon entropy index. The unsorted, CD4+ and CD8+ repertoires were each analyzed separately, with the exception of combined analyses, where CD4+ and CD8+ sequences were merged in silico. A clone was considered expanded if an increase in frequency of at least 2-fold after treatment relative to C1D1 was found, and a pseudocount of 0.5 was applied to clones undetected at baseline. Singleton clones were defined as clones with 0 or 1 copy at C1D1, and non-singleton clones were defined as clones with 2 or more copies. Clones expanded in unsorted samples were assigned a CD4+, CD8+ or unknown annotation through matching of protein sequences in sorted samples from the same patient. Wilcoxon tests on paired samples were used to test changes in diversity from C1D1 to C4D1. Entries here come from immuneACCESS through TCRdb and include only in-frame sequences with V and J called. Some clones fail to appear in such tables; in the studies checked, an unresolved V gene covers under half of the shortfall, and the cause of the remainder is unknown. V and J calls and clone size are copied from that table; D and trimming were computed from the DNA. Recorded for this sample are about 15,000 clones; approximately 88% of them occurred a single time. The top ten clones comprise around 37% of the sample.

This record belongs to a study of PD-1 blockade in classical Hodgkin lymphoma (TCRdb year 2020). Context from the whole study: Nivolumab dosing was 3 mg/kg intravenously every 2 weeks, continuing until either disease progression or unacceptable toxicity. The study used TCR beta sequencing and CyTOF to define a peripheral blood immune signature of response to PD-1 blockade in classical Hodgkin lymphoma. Overall study results and their limits: The study covered only a single clinical trial cohort, and the causes of the repertoire differences, possibly disease activity or prior therapy, were still not defined. A significant rise by C4D1 was seen in CD4+ but not CD8+ TCR diversity (p=0.0027 vs p=0.16), with the rise being most apparent in complete responders (p=0.02). Lower diversity was seen in patients whose nivolumab began less than 1 year after ASCT, and these patients were left out of later analyses so that immune reconstitution would not confound the results. Trial patients with a complete response had baseline diversity similar to that of newly diagnosed patients, while partial responders and progressors had significantly lower diversity. Baseline TCR diversity was reported to be lower in newly diagnosed patients than in healthy donors, and even lower in relapsed/refractory patients.

CDR1 and CDR2 were assigned from the germline V gene as MNHNS and SASEGT. The cysteine opens and the phenylalanine closes a CDR3 of 12 amino acids. CDR3 DNA only is kept here, 36 bases in frame from base 1. V and J are truncated by 6 bases and 9 bases respectively, leaving an intervening sequence of 14 bases. This specimen's time point label, interpreted: cycle 2 day 1 (C2D1) of nivolumab. Every trial patient had relapsed following autologous stem cell transplantation, and prior brentuximab vedotin exposure was what differed among cohorts A, B and C. The trial cohort comprised 56 patients with relapsed/refractory classical Hodgkin lymphoma whose best overall responses were complete response, partial response or progressive disease. In the multi-cohort phase II CheckMate 205 trial, trial patients received single-agent nivolumab. Best overall response was determined by an independent review committee according to the 2007 International Working Group response criteria. Trial PBMCs were collected immediately before nivolumab initiation (C1D1) and during therapy at cycle 2 day 1 and cycle 4 day 1. Peripheral blood was collected in 8 mL Vacutainer Cell Preparation Tubes, from which PBMCs were isolated by centrifugation and then cryopreserved.

The V and J genes are TRBV6-1 and TRBJ1-1; D gene: possibly TRBD1, on 5 matching bases. This clonotype originated in a human donor with classical Hodgkin lymphoma. This sample comprised peripheral blood mononuclear cells (PBMCs), obtained before the second cycle of nivolumab. The CDR3 region reads CASSEKGRKAFF. The bases are TGTGCCAGCAGCGAAAAGGGGCGAAAAGCTTTCTTT.